The 6 T cell receptor beta chains given below trace back to one sample, sequenced in a study of OX40 agonist ivuxolimab in advanced cancers. Sequencing was performed with immunoSEQ multiplex PCR; in TCRdb, only in-frame clones are kept and a portion is missing. The table includes approximately 87,000 clones, roughly nine tenths detected once. The sample in question was CD4+ or CD8+ T cells sorted from blood, obtained in a trial of the OX40 agonist ivuxolimab. Receptors originate from an adult with an advanced solid tumor such as melanoma, head and neck, liver or kidney cancer.

CDR3: CAWSVPTLPGSGGYTF. The CDR3 nucleotides are TGTGCCTGGAGTGTTCCAACGTTACCGGGCAGTGGGGGCTACACCTTC. The chain carries TRBV30 and TRBJ1-2; D is ambiguous. This CDR3 is 16 amino acids long. Trimming removed 0 bases from V and 8 bases from J, with 22 bases in between. CDR1 and CDR2 (germline): GTSNPN, SVGIG (reference sequence).

This chain connects TRBV6-5 to TRBJ1-4, with a possible D match to TRBD1 (6 bases). The CDR3 has 13 residues. Looked up from germline, CDR1 is MNHEY and CDR2 is SVGAGI. The CDR3 protein is CASAGRGNEKLFF. The CDR3 nucleotides are TGTGCTTCAGCGGGGAGGGGGAATGAAAAACTGTTTTTT.

This chain uses TRBV6-6 with TRBJ2-7; a possible D gene is TRBD1 (7 bases). The CDR3 totals 14 residues. V lost 6 bases and J 7 bases, leaving 19 bases between the germline ends. Looked up from germline, CDR1 is MNHNY and CDR2 is SVGAGI (reference sequence). The CDR3 loop is CASSPGGSPGEQYF. DNA for the CDR3: TGTGCCAGCAGCCCAGGGGGGAGCCCAGGTGAGCAGTACTTC.

This chain joins TRBV19 and TRBJ2-7; TRBD1 aligns across 8 bases. CDR1 and CDR2 from the germline V gene are LNHDA and SQIVND (reference sequence). The CDR3 covers 15 residues. After removal of 5 bases from V and 2 bases from J, the junction contained 8 bases not matched to a gene. In DNA form, the CDR3 reads TGTGCCAGTAGTTACGGACAGGGCTCCCCCTACGAGCAGTACTTC. Protein sequence: CASSYGQGSPYEQYF.

As for this clone: Distinct nucleotide sequences in the sample also encode this CDR3. This chain uses TRBV6-5 with TRBJ1-2; D is uncertain. V shed 2 bases and J shed 2 bases, with 9 bases lying between them. There are 14 residues in the CDR3. Per germline, CDR1 MNHEY and CDR2 SVGAGI. CDR3 nucleotides: TGTGCCAGCAGTTACGAGACGGAGAACTATGGCTACACCTTC. Residues: CASSYETENYGYTF.

This chain joins TRBV6-5 and TRBJ2-5; 10 nucleotides agree with TRBD1. Germline loops: CDR1 MNHEY, CDR2 SVGAGI. V was pared by 2 bases and J by 5 bases, with 2 bases of the junction left unmatched. This CDR3 has 14 residues. CDR3 region: CASSYTGQGETQYF. CDR3 bases: TGTGCCAGCAGTTACACGGGACAGGGGGAGACCCAGTACTTC.